Following are 11 T cell receptor beta chains from one sample sequenced in a study of cytomegalovirus exposure and HLA in healthy donors. Using immunoSEQ multiplex PCR, the repertoire was profiled, and TCRdb retains in-frame clones only, with some absent. This table has some 350,000 clones, approximately 86% appearing once. Sequencing was carried out using PBMCs. Source of these receptors: a woman aged 25 to 39 in good health and CMV-seropositive.

V and J are TRBV5-1 and TRBJ2-1; D uncertain. The CDR3 sequence is 14 residues long. V was trimmed by 4 bases and J by 8 bases, leaving 16 bases between them. CDR1 SGHRS and CDR2 YFSETQ come from the germline V gene. CDR3 DNA: TGCGCCAGCAGCGCAATTCCGTCCGCGGATGAGCAGTTCTTC. Protein: CASSAIPSADEQFF.

Only a few counts were recorded for this clone. The chain employs TRBV28 and TRBJ2-7, with TRBD2 matching 9 bases. This CDR3 is built from 16 residues. The germline V gene encodes CDR1 MDHEN and CDR2 SYDVKM. The V and J ends lost 5 bases and 5 bases, in that order; junction bases with no gene match: 13. DNA of the CDR3: TGTGCCAGCAGTGCCACTCCGGGACTAGCAGTCGACGAGCAGTACTTC. Protein: CASSATPGLAVDEQYF.

The chain is built from TRBV7-3 and TRBJ2-7; possible D gene TRBD2, 5 bases. The CDR3 loop spans 15 amino acids. V dropped 5 bases and J dropped 2 bases, with 16 bases sitting between them. From germline, CDR1 is SGHTA and CDR2 FQGTGA. CDR3 amino acids: CASSPRPGETYEQYF. CDR3 coding DNA: TGTGCCAGCAGCCCACGACCCGGGGAAACCTACGAGCAGTACTTC.

The chain recombines TRBV27 with TRBJ1-1, with D perhaps matching TRBD1 (6 bases). The CDR3 sequence is 12 residues long. CDR1 is MNHEY and CDR2 is SMNVEV in the germline V gene (reference sequence). Trimming took off 4 bases at V and 8 bases at J, with 11 bases between the two ends. CDR3 nucleotides: TGTGCCAGCAGTTATGGGGGGCGCGAAGCTTTCTTT. Its protein is CASSYGGREAFF.

V usage is TRBV2 and J usage is TRBJ2-3; 14 bases align to TRBD2. V trimming: 1 base; J trimming: 7 bases; junction bases outside the gene matches: 1. Germline V gene lookup returns CDR1 SNHLY and CDR2 FYNNEI. The CDR3 loop spans 15 amino acids. CDR3 DNA: TGTGCCAGCAGTGAAGGGACTAGCGGGGGGCATACGCAGTATTTT. Its translation: CASSEGTSGGHTQYF.

The chain has TRBV2 and TRBJ1-2; D is undetermined. The CDR3 totals 13 residues. Germline values: CDR1 SNHLY, CDR2 FYNNEI. V lost 1 base to trimming and J lost 4 bases, with 7 bases between them. The CDR3 region is CASSEGTIYGYTF. The CDR3 region has the DNA TGTGCCAGCAGTGAAGGAACCATCTATGGCTACACCTTC.

In its sample, this clone was seen once. J is TRBJ1-5 and V is TRBV27, with TRBD1 matching 8 bases. Trimming cost V 5 bases and J 6 bases; bases outside gene matches: 6. Germline values: CDR1 MNHEY, CDR2 SMNVEV (reference sequence). This CDR3 spans 14 amino acids. The CDR3 sequence: CASSRDRGVQPQHF. The CDR3 DNA is TGTGCCAGCAGTCGCGACAGGGGTGTTCAGCCCCAGCATTTT.

V and J are TRBV2 and TRBJ1-2; 7 bases match TRBD1. The V segment lost 7 bases and the J segment 4 bases; nucleotides outside the gene matches: 6. Germline V gene data show CDR1 as SNHLY and CDR2 as FYNNEI. This CDR3 comprises 13 residues. The CDR3 protein is CASTDGTVYGYTF. The CDR3 DNA is TGTGCCAGCACTGACGGGACAGTCTATGGCTACACCTTC.

V usage is TRBV6-5 and J usage is TRBJ2-1; the match to TRBD1 covers 8 bases. The CDR3 has 15 residues. Germline CDR1 reads MNHEY; CDR2 reads SVGAGI. Trimming at V came to 5 bases and at J to 7 bases, leaving 10 bases not matched to a gene. The CDR3 loop reads CASSLGTTGVNEQFF. DNA of the CDR3: TGTGCCAGCAGTCTAGGAACGACAGGGGTGAATGAGCAGTTCTTC.

This clone occurred once. The rearrangement uses TRBV10-3 and TRBJ2-7; a possible D gene is TRBD2 (5 bases). CDR3 size: 12 residues. The ends were cut back, 11 bases at V and 3 bases at J, with 14 bases in the middle. Germline lookup yields CDR1 ENHRY and CDR2 SYGVKD. The CDR3 protein is CAVSNRDYEQYF. For the CDR3, the DNA is TGTGCCGTTAGCAACCGGGACTACGAGCAGTACTTC.

The J gene is TRBJ2-2, the V gene TRBV10-1; TRBD2 agrees at 12 bases. CDR1 and CDR2 (germline): WNHNN, SYGVQD (reference sequence). The CDR3 is 14 amino acids. V gave up 9 bases and J gave up 8 bases; unmatched junction bases: 7. The CDR3 sequence: CARPTSGGTGELFF. The DNA of the CDR3 is TGCGCCAGGCCCACTAGCGGGGGGACGGGGGAGCTGTTTTTT.